This is a list of T cell receptor beta chains from one sample in a study of cytomegalovirus exposure and HLA in healthy donors. Generated by immunoSEQ multiplex PCR, the TCRdb table keeps only in-frame clones and is missing some. The sample holds about 120,000 clones, roughly 83% seen once. Sequenced input: PBMCs. These receptors were collected from a man between 25 and 39 years old in good health and CMV-seropositive. The CDR3 runs from the conserved cysteine through the conserved F or W. Fields, in order: clone size, D gene, V gene, J gene, CDR3 protein, CDR3 DNA. A D gene is named only where the DNA matches it firmly. Clone sizes are given selectively: once, few, many, or a class where the clone is expanded.

NA	TRBD2	TRBV7-9	TRBJ2-7	CASSRSGTSGYEQYF	TGTGCCAGCAGCAGATCGGGGACTAGCGGGTACGAGCAGTACTTC
NA	NA	TRBV5-1	TRBJ2-3	CASSPGLSADTQYF	TGCGCCAGCAGCCCGGGACTTAGCGCAGATACGCAGTATTTT
NA	NA	TRBV19	TRBJ2-4	CASSIGVVRNIQYF	TGTGCCAGTAGTATAGGGGTCGTGAGGAACATTCAGTACTTC
NA	NA	TRBV7-2	TRBJ2-5	CASSLGMRSYGETQYF	TGTGCCAGCAGCTTAGGGATGCGGAGCTATGGAGAGACCCAGTACTTC
NA	TRBD2	TRBV7-2	TRBJ2-5	CASSLGVAGGQETQYF	TGTGCCAGCAGCTTAGGGGTAGCGGGGGGCCAAGAGACCCAGTACTTC
NA	TRBD1	TRBV5-1	TRBJ2-4	CASSLAQGAIAKNIQYF	TGCGCCAGCAGCTTGGCACAGGGGGCTATAGCCAAAAACATTCAGTACTTC
NA	TRBD1	TRBV27	TRBJ1-1	CASSPWDRRNTEAFF	TGTGCCAGCAGCCCTTGGGACAGGAGGAACACTGAAGCTTTCTTT
NA	TRBD2	TRBV5-1	TRBJ2-1	CASSLVAGRDEQFF	TGCGCCAGCAGCTTGGTCGCGGGGAGGGATGAGCAGTTCTTC
NA	TRBD1	TRBV29-1	TRBJ1-2	CSVEDTDRVAPYGYTF	TGCAGCGTTGAAGATACCGACAGGGTAGCCCCCTATGGCTACACCTTC
NA	TRBD2	TRBV30	TRBJ2-7	CASSLAGGSYEQYF	TGTGCCTCCTCACTAGCGGGGGGCTCCTACGAGCAGTACTTC
NA	TRBD1	TRBV10-3	TRBJ2-1	CAISEPGQGVYNEQFF	TGTGCCATCAGTGAGCCGGGACAGGGGGTGTACAATGAGCAGTTCTTC
NA	TRBD1	TRBV7-9	TRBJ1-3	CSSSPRQGRIENTIYF	TGTTCCAGCAGCCCTAGACAGGGGAGGATAGAAAACACCATATATTTT
NA	TRBD1	TRBV4-1	TRBJ1-1	CASSQTNRGRGNTEAFF	TGCGCCAGCAGCCAAACGAACAGGGGGCGCGGGAACACTGAAGCTTTCTTT
NA	TRBD1	TRBV11-2	TRBJ2-2	CASSLSGTGTNTGELFF	TGTGCCAGCAGCTTATCCGGGACAGGAACGAACACCGGGGAGCTGTTTTTT
NA	NA	TRBV18	TRBJ1-2	CASSPFGTDATYGYTF	TGTGCCAGCTCACCATTTGGTACAGATGCGACCTATGGCTACACCTTC
NA	NA	TRBV4-2	TRBJ2-7	CASSQDLALDYYEQYF	TGTGCCAGCAGCCAAGATTTAGCGCTAGATTACTACGAGCAGTACTTC
NA	TRBD2	TRBV9	TRBJ2-3	CASSPRLAGHGTDTQYF	TGTGCCAGCAGCCCCCGACTAGCGGGGCACGGCACAGATACGCAGTATTTT
NA	NA	TRBV18	TRBJ2-1	CASSPDEVVNEQFF	TGTGCCAGCTCACCGGATGAGGTTGTCAATGAGCAGTTCTTC
NA	NA	TRBV5-1	TRBJ2-5	CASSRKLLTGQETQYF	TGCGCCAGCAGCAGAAAACTCTTGACAGGTCAAGAGACCCAGTACTTC
NA	TRBD1	TRBV28	TRBJ1-1	CASSFWQGAEAFF	TGTGCCAGCAGTTTTTGGCAGGGGGCTGAAGCTTTCTTT
NA	TRBD2	TRBV13	TRBJ2-7	CASSMGLAENEQYF	TGTGCCAGCAGCATGGGACTAGCGGAGAACGAGCAGTACTTC
few	TRBD2	TRBV5-4	TRBJ2-4	CASTSGVIAKNIQYF	TGTGCCAGCACCAGCGGGGTAATAGCCAAAAACATTCAGTACTTC
NA	NA	TRBV7-2	TRBJ2-7	CASSYRAGHEQYF	TGTGCCAGCAGCTATCGAGCGGGTCACGAGCAGTACTTC
NA	TRBD1	TRBV10-3	TRBJ1-1	CAISVVQGEATEAFF	TGTGCCATCAGTGTCGTACAGGGGGAGGCCACTGAAGCTTTCTTT
NA	TRBD1	TRBV5-1	TRBJ2-7	CASSSSGTGWGYEQYF	TGCGCCAGCAGCTCCTCCGGGACAGGGTGGGGCTACGAGCAGTACTTC
NA	NA	TRBV5-1	TRBJ1-1	CASSLAGVETEAFF	TGCGCCAGCAGCTTGGCCGGGGTTGAGACTGAAGCTTTCTTT
few	TRBD1	TRBV6-6	TRBJ1-1	CASSYGTGRAFF	TGTGCCAGCAGTTACGGGACAGGGAGAGCTTTCTTT
NA	TRBD2	TRBV5-4	TRBJ2-7	CASSPPGLADYEQYF	TGTGCCAGCAGCCCCCCGGGACTAGCCGACTACGAGCAGTACTTC
NA	NA	TRBV13	TRBJ2-7	CASSLLRGEPYEQYF	TGTGCCAGCAGCTTACTCAGGGGGGAGCCCTACGAGCAGTACTTC
NA	NA	TRBV5-1	TRBJ2-3	CASRPTTDTDTQYF	TGCGCCAGCAGACCTACGACAGACACAGATACGCAGTATTTT
NA	TRBD2	TRBV2	TRBJ2-3	CASGLVRGTDTQYF	TGTGCCAGCGGACTAGTTCGGGGAACAGATACGCAGTATTTT
NA	NA	TRBV5-1	TRBJ2-1	CASSLDSSYNEQFF	TGCGCCAGCAGCTTGGACAGCTCCTACAATGAGCAGTTCTTC
NA	NA	TRBV11-2	TRBJ1-1	CASSFPRQGADTEAFF	TGTGCCAGCAGCTTCCCCCGGCAAGGGGCGGACACTGAAGCTTTCTTT
NA	NA	TRBV19	TRBJ1-2	CASSTNRGTASYGYTF	TGTGCCAGTAGTACCAATCGGGGAACAGCGTCCTATGGCTACACCTTC
NA	TRBD2	TRBV7-8	TRBJ2-3	CASSRPSGGRGAYTDTQYF	TGTGCCAGCAGCAGACCCAGCGGGGGGCGGGGCGCATACACAGATACGCAGTATTTT
NA	TRBD2	TRBV7-9	TRBJ2-2	CASSTRLAGVTGELFF	TGTGCCAGCAGCACCCGACTAGCGGGAGTCACCGGGGAGCTGTTTTTT
NA	NA	TRBV6-6	TRBJ1-3	CASSYTTSSGNTIYF	TGTGCCAGCAGTTATACCACAAGCTCTGGAAACACCATATATTTT
NA	NA	TRBV7-9	TRBJ2-2	CASLRANTGELFF	TGTGCCAGCCTCAGGGCGAACACCGGGGAGCTGTTTTTT
NA	NA	TRBV7-2	TRBJ2-1	CASSLSIRHGPYNEQFF	TGTGCCAGCAGCTTATCAATTCGACATGGCCCCTACAATGAGCAGTTCTTC
NA	NA	TRBV18	TRBJ1-1	CASSAQTANTEAFF	TGTGCCAGCTCCGCGCAGACAGCAAACACTGAAGCTTTCTTT
NA	NA	TRBV6-6	TRBJ2-7	CASSLNRYEQYF	TGTGCCAGCAGTCTTAACCGCTACGAGCAGTACTTC
NA	TRBD2	TRBV19	TRBJ2-7	CASSIFLAGVYEQYF	TGTGCCAGTAGTATTTTCCTAGCGGGGGTGTACGAGCAGTACTTC
NA	NA	TRBV9	TRBJ2-2	CASSVVSTGELFF	TGTGCCAGCAGCGTAGTTAGCACCGGGGAGCTGTTTTTT
NA	TRBD2	TRBV4-1	TRBJ2-1	CASAGTSTNEQFF	TGCGCCAGCGCCGGGACTAGCACCAATGAGCAGTTCTTC
NA	NA	TRBV5-4	TRBJ1-6	CASSLASPLSSYNSPLHF	TGTGCCAGCAGCTTGGCCTCCCCGTTGAGCTCCTATAATTCACCCCTCCACTTT